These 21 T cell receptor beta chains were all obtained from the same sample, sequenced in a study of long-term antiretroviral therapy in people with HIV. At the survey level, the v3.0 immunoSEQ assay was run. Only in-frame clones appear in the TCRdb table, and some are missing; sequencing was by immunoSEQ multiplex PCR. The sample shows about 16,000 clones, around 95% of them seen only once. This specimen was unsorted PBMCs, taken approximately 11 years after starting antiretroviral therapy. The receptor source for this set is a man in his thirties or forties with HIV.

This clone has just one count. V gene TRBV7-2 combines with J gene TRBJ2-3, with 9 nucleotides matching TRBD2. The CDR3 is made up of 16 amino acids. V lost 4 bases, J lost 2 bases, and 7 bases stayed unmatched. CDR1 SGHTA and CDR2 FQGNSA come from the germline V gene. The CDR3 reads CASSSKLAGYTDTQYF. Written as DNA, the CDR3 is TGTGCCAGCAGCTCCAAACTAGCGGGCTACACAGATACGCAGTATTTT.

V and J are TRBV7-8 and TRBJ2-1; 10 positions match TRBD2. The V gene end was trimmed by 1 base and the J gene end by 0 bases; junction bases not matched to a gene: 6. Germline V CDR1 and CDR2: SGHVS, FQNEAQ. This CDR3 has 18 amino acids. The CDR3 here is CASSLVPSGGPSYNEQFF. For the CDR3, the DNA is TGTGCCAGCAGCTTAGTTCCTAGCGGGGGCCCCTCCTACAATGAGCAGTTCTTC.

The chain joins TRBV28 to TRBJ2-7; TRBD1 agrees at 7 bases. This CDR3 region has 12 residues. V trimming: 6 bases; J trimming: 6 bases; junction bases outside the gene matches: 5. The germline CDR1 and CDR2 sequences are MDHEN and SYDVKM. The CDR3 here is CASRPTGSEQYF. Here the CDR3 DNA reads TGTGCCAGCAGGCCGACAGGGTCCGAGCAGTACTTC.

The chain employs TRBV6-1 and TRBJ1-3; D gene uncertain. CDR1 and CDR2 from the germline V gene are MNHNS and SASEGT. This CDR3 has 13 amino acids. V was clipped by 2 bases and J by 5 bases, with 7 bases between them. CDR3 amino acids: CASSERRRNTIYF. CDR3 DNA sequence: TGTGCCAGCAGTGAAAGGAGGAGAAACACCATATATTTT.

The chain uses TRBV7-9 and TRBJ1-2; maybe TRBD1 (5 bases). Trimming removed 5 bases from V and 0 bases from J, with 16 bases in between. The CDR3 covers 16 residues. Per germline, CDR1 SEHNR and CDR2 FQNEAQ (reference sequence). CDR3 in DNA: TGTGCCAGCAGCCCCAGAATAGACAGCGCTAACTATGGCTACACCTTC. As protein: CASSPRIDSANYGYTF.

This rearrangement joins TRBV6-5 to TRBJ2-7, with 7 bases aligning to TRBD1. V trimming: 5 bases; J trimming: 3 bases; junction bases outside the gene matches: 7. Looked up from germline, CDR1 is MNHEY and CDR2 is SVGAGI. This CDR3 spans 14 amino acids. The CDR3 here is CASSRDRDHYEQYF. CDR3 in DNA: TGTGCCAGCAGTCGTGACAGGGACCACTACGAGCAGTACTTC.

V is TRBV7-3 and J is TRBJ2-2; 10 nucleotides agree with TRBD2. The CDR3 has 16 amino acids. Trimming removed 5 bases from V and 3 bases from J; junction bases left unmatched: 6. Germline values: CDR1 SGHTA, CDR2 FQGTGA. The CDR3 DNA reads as TGTGCCAGCAGCCGCCCGACTAGCGGGTACACCGGGGAGCTGTTTTTT. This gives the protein CASSRPTSGYTGELFF.

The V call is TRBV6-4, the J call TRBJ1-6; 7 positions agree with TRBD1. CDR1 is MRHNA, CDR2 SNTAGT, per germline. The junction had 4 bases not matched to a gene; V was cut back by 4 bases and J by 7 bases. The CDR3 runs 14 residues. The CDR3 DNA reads TGTGCCAGCAGTGCAGGGGGGGAGAATTCACCCCTCCACTTT. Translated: CASSAGGENSPLHF.

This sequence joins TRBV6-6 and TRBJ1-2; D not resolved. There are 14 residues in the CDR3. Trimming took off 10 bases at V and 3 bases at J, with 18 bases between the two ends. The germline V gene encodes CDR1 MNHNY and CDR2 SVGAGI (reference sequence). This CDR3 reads CATDSSVRDYGYTF. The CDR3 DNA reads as TGTGCCACCGATTCCTCCGTGAGGGACTATGGCTACACCTTC.

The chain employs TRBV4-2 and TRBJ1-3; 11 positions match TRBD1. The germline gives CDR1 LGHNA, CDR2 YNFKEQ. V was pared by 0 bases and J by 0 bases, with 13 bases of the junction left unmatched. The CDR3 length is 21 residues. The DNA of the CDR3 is TGTGCCAGCAGCCAAGAAATTCGGGCGGGGACAGGGGGAAGCTCTGGAAACACCATATATTTT. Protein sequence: CASSQEIRAGTGGSSGNTIYF.

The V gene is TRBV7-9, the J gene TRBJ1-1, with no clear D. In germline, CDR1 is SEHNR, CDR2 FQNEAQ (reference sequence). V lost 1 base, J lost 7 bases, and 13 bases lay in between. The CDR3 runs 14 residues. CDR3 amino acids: CASSLGSGEVEAFF. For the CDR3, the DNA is TGTGCCAGCAGCTTAGGGTCGGGCGAGGTTGAAGCTTTCTTT. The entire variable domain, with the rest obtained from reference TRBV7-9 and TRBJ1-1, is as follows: DTGVSQNPRHKITKRGQNVTFRCDPISEHNRLYWYRQTLGQGPEFLTYFQNEAQLEKSRLLSDRFSAERPKGSFSTLEIQRTEQGDSAMYLCASSLGSGEVEAFFGQGTRLTVV.

The CDR3 nucleotides are TGTGCCAGCAGCTTACTCGGGATGGATCAGCCCCAGCATTTT. Protein sequence: CASSLLGMDQPQHF. V gene TRBV2 combines with J gene TRBJ1-5; D gene ambiguous. The CDR3 spans 14 residues. Germline V gives CDR1 SNHLY, CDR2 FYNNEI. Trimming removed 6 bases at V and 5 bases at J, with 14 bases between.

Here the CDR3 reads CASSRTGWESNTEAFF. The CDR3 DNA follows: TGTGCCAGCAGCCGTACAGGGTGGGAATCCAACACTGAAGCTTTCTTT. The chain carries TRBV7-9 and TRBJ1-1, with D tentatively TRBD1 (6 bases). Germline V gene sequence: CDR1 SEHNR, CDR2 FQNEAQ (reference sequence). Trimming cost V 5 bases and J 2 bases, with 18 bases left between them. The CDR3 runs 16 residues.

CDR3: CASSVGSGGPSGANVLTF. DNA for the CDR3: TGTGCCAGCAGCGTAGGTAGCGGGGGGCCCTCTGGGGCCAACGTCCTGACTTTC. This rearrangement joins TRBV9 to TRBJ2-6; 10 nucleotides align to TRBD2. V trimming: 0 bases; J trimming: 0 bases; junction bases outside the gene matches: 3. The length of the CDR3 is 18 residues. Germline V gene lookup returns CDR1 SGDLS and CDR2 YYNGEE.

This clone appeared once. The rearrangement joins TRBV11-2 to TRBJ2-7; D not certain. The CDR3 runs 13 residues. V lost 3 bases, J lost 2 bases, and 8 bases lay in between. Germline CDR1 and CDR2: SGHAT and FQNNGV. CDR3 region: CASSLSRTYEQYV. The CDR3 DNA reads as TGTGCCAGCAGCTTGTCGCGGACCTACGAGCAGTACGTC.

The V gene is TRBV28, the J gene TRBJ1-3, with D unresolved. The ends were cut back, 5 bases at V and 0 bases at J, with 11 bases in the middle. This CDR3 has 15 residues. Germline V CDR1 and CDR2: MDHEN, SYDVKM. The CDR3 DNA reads TGTGCCAGCAGTATCGCGGGGTTCTCTGGAAACACCATATATTTT. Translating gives CASSIAGFSGNTIYF.

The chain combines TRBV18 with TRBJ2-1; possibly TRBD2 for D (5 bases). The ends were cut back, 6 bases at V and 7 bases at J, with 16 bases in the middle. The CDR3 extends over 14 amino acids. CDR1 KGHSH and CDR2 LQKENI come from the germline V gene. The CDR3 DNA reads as TGTGCCAGCTCGCCCACCGCGACTATAAATGAGCAGTTCTTC. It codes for CASSPTATINEQFF.

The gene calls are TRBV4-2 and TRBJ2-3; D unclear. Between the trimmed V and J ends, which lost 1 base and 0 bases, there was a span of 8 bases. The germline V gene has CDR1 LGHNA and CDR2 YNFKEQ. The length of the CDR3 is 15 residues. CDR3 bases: TGTGCCAGCAGCCAAGGGGTTCTTAGCACAGATACGCAGTATTTT. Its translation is CASSQGVLSTDTQYF.

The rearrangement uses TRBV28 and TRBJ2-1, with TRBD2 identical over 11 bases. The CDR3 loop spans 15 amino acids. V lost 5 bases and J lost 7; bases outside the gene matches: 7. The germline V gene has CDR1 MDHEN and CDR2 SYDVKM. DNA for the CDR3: TGTGCCAGCAGTCAGTTAGCGGGGGGGTTAAATGAGCAGTTCTTC. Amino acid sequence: CASSQLAGGLNEQFF.

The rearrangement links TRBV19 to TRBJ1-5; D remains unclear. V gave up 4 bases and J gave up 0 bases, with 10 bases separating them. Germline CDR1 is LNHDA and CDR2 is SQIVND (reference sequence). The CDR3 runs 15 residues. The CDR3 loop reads CASSNGSPSNQPQHF. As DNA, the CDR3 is TGTGCCAGTAGTAACGGCAGCCCTAGCAATCAGCCCCAGCATTTT.

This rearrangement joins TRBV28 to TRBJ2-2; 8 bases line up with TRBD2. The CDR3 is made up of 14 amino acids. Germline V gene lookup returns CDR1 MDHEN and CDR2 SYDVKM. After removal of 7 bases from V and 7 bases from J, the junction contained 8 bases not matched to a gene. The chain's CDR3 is CASISGGAGGELFF. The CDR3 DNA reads TGTGCCAGCATTTCCGGGGGGGCCGGCGGGGAGCTGTTTTTT. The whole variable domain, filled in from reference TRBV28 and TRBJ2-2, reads DVKVTQSSRYLVKRTGEKVFLECVQDMDHENMFWYRQDPGLGLRLIYFSYDVKMKEKGDIPEGYSVSREKKERFSLILESASTNQTSMYLCASISGGAGGELFFGEGSRLTVL.